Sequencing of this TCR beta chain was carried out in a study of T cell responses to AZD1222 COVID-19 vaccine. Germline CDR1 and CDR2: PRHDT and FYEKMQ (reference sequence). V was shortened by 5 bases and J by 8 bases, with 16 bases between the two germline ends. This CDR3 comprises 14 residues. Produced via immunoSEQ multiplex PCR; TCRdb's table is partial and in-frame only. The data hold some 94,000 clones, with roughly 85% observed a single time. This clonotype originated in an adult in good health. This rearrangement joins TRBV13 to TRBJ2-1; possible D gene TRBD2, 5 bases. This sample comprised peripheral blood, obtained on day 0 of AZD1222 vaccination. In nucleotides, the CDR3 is TGTGCCAGCAGCGATCGGTGGGAGCCCGATGAGCAGTTCTTC. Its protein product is CASSDRWEPDEQFF.